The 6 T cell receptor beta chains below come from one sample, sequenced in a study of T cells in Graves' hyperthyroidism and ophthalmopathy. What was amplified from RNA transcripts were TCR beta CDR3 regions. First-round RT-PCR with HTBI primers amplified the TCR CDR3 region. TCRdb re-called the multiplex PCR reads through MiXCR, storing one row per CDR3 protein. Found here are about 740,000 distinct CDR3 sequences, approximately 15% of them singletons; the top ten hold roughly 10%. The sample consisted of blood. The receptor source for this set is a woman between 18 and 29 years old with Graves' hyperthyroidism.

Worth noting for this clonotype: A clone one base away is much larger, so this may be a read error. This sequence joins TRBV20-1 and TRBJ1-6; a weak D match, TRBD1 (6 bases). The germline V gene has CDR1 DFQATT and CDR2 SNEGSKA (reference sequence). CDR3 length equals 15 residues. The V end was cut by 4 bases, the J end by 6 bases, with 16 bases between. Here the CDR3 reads CSAIWRQEVNSPLHF. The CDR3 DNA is TGCAGTGCTATCTGGAGACAGGAGGTTAATTCACCCCTCCACTTT.

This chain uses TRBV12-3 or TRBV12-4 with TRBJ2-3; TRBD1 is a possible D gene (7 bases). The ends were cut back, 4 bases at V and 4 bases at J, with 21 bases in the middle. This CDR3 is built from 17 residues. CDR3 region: CASSSATIQGGPDTQYF. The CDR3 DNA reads TGTGCCAGCAGTTCCGCTACGATCCAGGGGGGCCCAGATACGCAGTATTTT.

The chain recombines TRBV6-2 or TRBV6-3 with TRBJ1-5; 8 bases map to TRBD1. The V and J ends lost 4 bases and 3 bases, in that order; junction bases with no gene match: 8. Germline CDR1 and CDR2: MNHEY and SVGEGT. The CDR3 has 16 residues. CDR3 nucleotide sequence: TGTGCCAGCAGTTTCGGGACAGGAGAAAACAATCAGCCCCAGCATTTT. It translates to CASSFGTGENNQPQHF.

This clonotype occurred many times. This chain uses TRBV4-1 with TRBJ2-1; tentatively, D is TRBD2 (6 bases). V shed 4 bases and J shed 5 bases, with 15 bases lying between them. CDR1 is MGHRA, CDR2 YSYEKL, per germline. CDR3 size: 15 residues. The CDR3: CASSRPGTANNEQFF. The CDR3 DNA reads TGCGCCAGCAGCCGCCCCGGGACTGCAAACAATGAGCAGTTCTTC.

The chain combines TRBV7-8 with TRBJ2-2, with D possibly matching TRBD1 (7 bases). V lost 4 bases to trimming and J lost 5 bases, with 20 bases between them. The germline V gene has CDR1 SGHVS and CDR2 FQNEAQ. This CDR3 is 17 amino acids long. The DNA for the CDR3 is TGTGCCAGCAGCTCTAGGGGCAACAGGGGAGGAACCGGGGAGCTGTTTTTT. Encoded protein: CASSSRGNRGGTGELFF.

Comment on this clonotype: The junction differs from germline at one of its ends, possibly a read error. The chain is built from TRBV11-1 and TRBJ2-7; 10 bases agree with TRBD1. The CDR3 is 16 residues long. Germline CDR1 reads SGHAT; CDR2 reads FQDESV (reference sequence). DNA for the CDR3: TGTGCCAGCAGCCCGGATTCCGGGACAGGGGTCTACGAGCATTACTTC. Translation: CASSPDSGTGVYEHYF.